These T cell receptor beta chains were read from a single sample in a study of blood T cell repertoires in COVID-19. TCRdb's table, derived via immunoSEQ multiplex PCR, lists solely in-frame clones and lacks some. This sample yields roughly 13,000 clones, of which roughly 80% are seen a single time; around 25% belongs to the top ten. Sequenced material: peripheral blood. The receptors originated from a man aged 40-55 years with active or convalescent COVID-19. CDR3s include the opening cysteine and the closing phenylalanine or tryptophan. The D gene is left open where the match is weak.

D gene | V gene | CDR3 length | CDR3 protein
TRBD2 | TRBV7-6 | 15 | CASSLGGGAEETQYF
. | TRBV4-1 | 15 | CASSQDGGENQPQHF
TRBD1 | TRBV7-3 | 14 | CASSLQGVNGELFF
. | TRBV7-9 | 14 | CASSLSVSNQPQHF
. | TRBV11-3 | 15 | CASSLTDRNTGELFF
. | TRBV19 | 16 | CASSPSRRARPNEQFF
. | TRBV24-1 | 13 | CATSDLVGTEAFF
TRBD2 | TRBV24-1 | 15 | CATSGSSGGVVEQFF
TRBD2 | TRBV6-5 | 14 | CASSYSTGGDEQFF
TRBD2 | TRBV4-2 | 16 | CASSQVAGGETGELFF
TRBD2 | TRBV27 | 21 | CASSLYPGTSGSPGPGETQYF
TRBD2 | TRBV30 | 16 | CASSGLAGGPGNEQFF
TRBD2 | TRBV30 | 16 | CAWGQGLAGGQETQYF
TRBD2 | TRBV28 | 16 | CASTWARTSGHNEQFF
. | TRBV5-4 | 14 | CATSNREAYNEQFF
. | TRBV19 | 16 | CASQFAGAANNSPLHF
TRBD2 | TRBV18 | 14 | CASSRTSGIETQYF
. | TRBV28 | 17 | CASSSRWGGGSNQPQHF
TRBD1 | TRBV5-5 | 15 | CASSSGTGSGDTIYF
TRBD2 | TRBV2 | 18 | CATLSGLAGGTSRETQYF
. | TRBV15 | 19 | CATSRVRTLSSGVPETQYF
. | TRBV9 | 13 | CASSVQGGDGYTF
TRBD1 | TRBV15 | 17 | CATSRAAFQGARTEAFF
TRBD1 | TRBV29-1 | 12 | CSVLTGAGGYTF
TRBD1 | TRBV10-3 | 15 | CAISTLTGAGTEAFF
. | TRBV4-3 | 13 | CASSQEFEETQYF
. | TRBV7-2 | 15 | CASSLALQNHYEQYF
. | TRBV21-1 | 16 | CASGLSSSSSGNTIYF
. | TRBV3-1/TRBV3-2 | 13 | CASSSERGGKLFF
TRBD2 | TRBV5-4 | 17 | CASSLEVGTSGENEQFF
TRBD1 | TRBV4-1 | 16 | CASSQAGQANTGELFF
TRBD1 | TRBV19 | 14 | CASLDRAGANVLTF
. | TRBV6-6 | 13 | CASTVQSRDGYTF
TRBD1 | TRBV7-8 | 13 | CAGSTGAFNEQFF
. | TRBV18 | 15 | CASSPPQGRNAEAFF
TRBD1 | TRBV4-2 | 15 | CASSKDRAQGNTIYF
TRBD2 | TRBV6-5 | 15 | CASGNSGRGTGELFF